The 20 T cell receptor beta chains listed next were all sequenced from one sample in a study of OX40 agonist ivuxolimab in advanced cancers. The assay was immunoSEQ multiplex PCR, and TCRdb's table has in-frame clones only and misses some. The sample lists around 100,000 clones; about nine tenths were seen once. Sequencing was performed on CD4+ or CD8+ T cells sorted from blood, taken in a trial of the OX40 agonist ivuxolimab. The origin of the receptors is an adult with an advanced solid tumor such as melanoma, head and neck, liver or kidney cancer.

The chain joins TRBV4-2 to TRBJ2-7; 14 nucleotides agree with TRBD2. The germline V gene has CDR1 LGHNA and CDR2 YNFKEQ. V shed 4 bases, J shed 0 bases, and the junction held 5 bases outside the gene matches. CDR3 length equals 17 residues. In DNA, the CDR3 is TGTGCCAGCAGCCCCCGGGGACTAGCGGGAGCCTCCTACGAGCAGTACTTC. Its translation: CASSPRGLAGASYEQYF.

The rearrangement uses TRBV19 and TRBJ2-7; D is uncertain. The CDR3 runs 11 residues. The germline V gene encodes CDR1 LNHDA and CDR2 SQIVND (reference sequence). Trimming left V 1 base short and J 6 bases short, with 4 bases between. The CDR3 region is CASSIGPEQYF. The CDR3 DNA reads TGTGCCAGTAGTATAGGTCCCGAGCAGTACTTC.

The J gene is TRBJ1-6, the V gene TRBV9, with D perhaps matching TRBD1 (6 bases). The ends were cut back, 0 bases at V and 4 bases at J, with 11 bases in the middle. Germline V lookup: CDR1 SGDLS, CDR2 YYNGEE. This CDR3 is built from 16 residues. CDR3 coding DNA: TGTGCCAGCAGCGTAGCTCAGGACAGTTATAATTCACCCCTCCACTTT. As protein: CASSVAQDSYNSPLHF.

The chain has TRBV5-1 and TRBJ1-4; 9 nucleotides agree with TRBD1. The CDR3 is made up of 15 amino acids. CDR1 is SGHRS and CDR2 is YFSETQ in the germline V gene. The junction had 4 bases not matched to a gene; V was cut back by 0 bases and J by 7 bases. The CDR3 is CASSLGTGEGEKLFF. The CDR3, as DNA: TGCGCCAGCAGCTTGGGGACAGGGGAAGGTGAAAAACTGTTTTTT.

V is TRBV5-4 and J is TRBJ2-3; D is tentatively TRBD1 or TRBD2 (7 bases each). CDR3 length: 12 residues. V was clipped by 4 bases and J by 9 bases, with 12 bases between them. Germline V lookup: CDR1 SGHNT, CDR2 YYREEE (reference sequence). The CDR3 DNA reads TGTGCCAGCAGCGAGCAGGGGGGGACGCAGTATTTT. Translated, it gives CASSEQGGTQYF.

This clone showed up just a few times. The chain combines TRBV7-2 with TRBJ2-3; D ambiguous. The germline V gene has CDR1 SGHTA and CDR2 FQGNSA. The CDR3 runs to 15 residues. V dropped 1 base and J dropped 1 base, with 9 bases sitting between them. The CDR3 bases are TGTGCCAGCAGCTTAGGTCGGCCTCGCACAGATACGCAGTATTTT. It specifies CASSLGRPRTDTQYF. The full variable domain, in which reference TRBV7-2 and TRBJ2-3 provide the parts outside the CDR3, is GAGVSQSPSNKVTEKGKDVELRCDPISGHTALYWYRQSLGQGLEFLIYFQGNSAPDKSGLPSDRFSAERTGGSVSTLTIQRTQQEDSAVYLCASSLGRPRTDTQYFGPGTRLTVL.

The chain links TRBV6-6 to TRBJ1-5; weak D call: TRBD1 (6 bases). The CDR3 covers 16 residues. Deletions cut 0 bases from V and 1 base from J, with 10 bases between. Germline V gives CDR1 MNHNY, CDR2 SVGAGI (reference sequence). The CDR3 region is CASSYSTGASNQPQHF. In nucleotides, the CDR3 is TGTGCCAGCAGTTACTCGACGGGGGCGAGCAATCAGCCCCAGCATTTT.

The rearrangement uses TRBV15 and TRBJ2-3; D is possibly TRBD1 (6 bases). The CDR3 consists of 19 residues. The V end lost 0 bases, the J end lost 1 base, and 20 bases lay between the germline ends. CDR1 is LNHNV and CDR2 is YYDKDF in the germline V gene (reference sequence). The CDR3 reads CATSRDFVTGPGGTDTQYF. CDR3 bases: TGTGCCACCAGCAGAGATTTCGTGACCGGCCCAGGGGGCACAGATACGCAGTATTTT.

V gene TRBV5-4 combines with J gene TRBJ2-1; tentative D call: TRBD2 (6 bases). This CDR3 contains 14 residues. The germline V gene encodes CDR1 SGHNT and CDR2 YYREEE (reference sequence). V shed 7 bases and J shed 8 bases, with 19 bases lying between them. The CDR3 DNA follows: TGTGCCAGCGGCGGGGCTAGCCCGGGAGATGAGCAGTTCTTC. Translating gives CASGGASPGDEQFF.

The chain couples TRBV25-1 to TRBJ1-5; the D is unclear. Germline V gives CDR1 MGHDK, CDR2 SYGVNS. The CDR3 loop spans 15 amino acids. V lost 4 bases and J lost 2, with 12 bases in between. The CDR3 DNA reads TGTGCCAGCAGTGCCTCCTGGGGAGGCAATCAGCCCCAGCATTTT. This translates into CASSASWGGNQPQHF.

In its sample, this clone was seen once. The DNA for the CDR3 is TGTGCCAGCAGGGTCGGAAATCAGCCCCAGCATTTT. Translated: CASRVGNQPQHF. The chain recombines TRBV2 with TRBJ1-5; D is ambiguous. V was trimmed by 6 bases and J by 4 bases, leaving 7 bases between them. The CDR3 contains 12 residues. CDR1 SNHLY and CDR2 FYNNEI come from the germline V gene.

The chain recombines TRBV6-1 with TRBJ1-3; 7 bases match TRBD1. The CDR3 consists of 17 residues. CDR1 is MNHNS, CDR2 SASEGT, per germline. Trimming took 2 bases from V and 2 from J; bases not matched to a gene: 9. CDR3 region: CASSERQGRLTGNTIYF. Written as DNA, the CDR3 is TGTGCCAGCAGTGAACGACAGGGTCGCCTGACTGGAAACACCATATATTTT.

V gene TRBV5-1 combines with J gene TRBJ1-6; D gene uncertain. V dropped 0 bases and J dropped 8 bases, with 9 bases sitting between them. Germline loops: CDR1 SGHRS, CDR2 YFSETQ. This CDR3 has 14 amino acids. CDR3 sequence reads: CASSLDTLYSPLHF. The DNA for the CDR3 is TGCGCCAGCAGCTTGGACACTTTATATTCACCCCTCCACTTT.

The chain employs TRBV19 and TRBJ2-1; 7 nucleotides agree with TRBD2. The germline V gene encodes CDR1 LNHDA and CDR2 SQIVND (reference sequence). J gave up 9 bases and V 1 base, and 6 bases lay outside the gene matches. This CDR3 spans 14 amino acids. The CDR3 nucleotides are TGTGCCAGTAGTATAGGTGGACTAGTAGGTGAGCAGTTCTTC. Encoded protein: CASSIGGLVGEQFF.

The chain couples TRBV5-1 to TRBJ2-5, with TRBD2 matching 8 bases. The germline CDR1 and CDR2 sequences are SGHRS and YFSETQ. This CDR3 comprises 13 residues. After removal of 6 bases from V and 3 bases from J, the junction contained 4 bases not matched to a gene. The CDR3 nucleotides are TGCGCCAGCAAATTACTAGCGGAAGAGACCCAGTACTTC. It yields the protein CASKLLAEETQYF.

The CDR3 protein is CARTGTTTNEQFF. DNA for the CDR3: TGTGCCAGAACAGGGACAACCACGAATGAGCAGTTCTTC. The chain joins TRBV2 to TRBJ2-1; D is possibly TRBD1 (6 bases). This CDR3 is 13 amino acids long. Trimming removed 9 bases at V and 7 bases at J, with 16 bases between. Germline V gene sequence: CDR1 SNHLY, CDR2 FYNNEI.

The chain has TRBV11-3 and TRBJ2-6, with D possibly being TRBD2 (5 bases). Trimming took off 5 bases at V and 2 bases at J, with 10 bases between the two ends. Germline loops: CDR1 SGHNT, CDR2 YENEEA. The CDR3 loop spans 15 amino acids. The CDR3 DNA reads as TGTGCCAGCAGCCCTACGGGAACTGGGGCCAACGTCCTGACTTTC. It specifies CASSPTGTGANVLTF.

The V and J genes are TRBV19 and TRBJ2-7, with D hard to call. V lost 4 bases and J lost 0, with 13 bases in between. CDR1 and CDR2 (germline): LNHDA, SQIVND (reference sequence). This CDR3 spans 15 amino acids. The CDR3 sequence is CASSTGSSFSYEQYF. The CDR3 DNA is TGTGCCAGTAGTACCGGATCTTCCTTCTCCTACGAGCAGTACTTC.

V is TRBV6-5 and J is TRBJ2-7, with D possibly being TRBD2 (6 bases). CDR1 MNHEY and CDR2 SVGAGI come from the germline V gene. CDR3 length: 15 residues. Trimming left V 0 bases short and J 5 bases short, with 14 bases between. This CDR3 is CASSYSAGPLDEQYF. For the CDR3, the DNA is TGTGCCAGCAGTTACTCAGCGGGTCCTCTGGACGAGCAGTACTTC.

This sequence joins TRBV5-1 and TRBJ2-6; D is perhaps TRBD2 (5 bases). The germline CDR1 and CDR2 sequences are SGHRS and YFSETQ. V dropped 6 bases and J dropped 1 base, with 14 bases sitting between them. The CDR3 is made up of 16 amino acids. In DNA, the CDR3 is TGCGCCAGCACCAAACGGGGATCATCTGGGGCCAACGTCCTGACTTTC. Translation gives CASTKRGSSGANVLTF.